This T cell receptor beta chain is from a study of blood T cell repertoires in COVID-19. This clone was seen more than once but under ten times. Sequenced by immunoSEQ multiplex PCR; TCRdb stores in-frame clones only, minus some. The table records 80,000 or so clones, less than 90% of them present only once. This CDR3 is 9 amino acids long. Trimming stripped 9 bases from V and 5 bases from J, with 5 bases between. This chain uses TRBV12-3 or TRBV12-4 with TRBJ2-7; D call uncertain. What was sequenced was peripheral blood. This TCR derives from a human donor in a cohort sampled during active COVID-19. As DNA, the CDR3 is TGTGCCAGGGGCCACGAGCAGTACTTC. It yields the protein CARGHEQYF.